The clone carrying this TCR beta chain has just a few counts. These data originate in a study of blood T cell repertoires in COVID-19. Sequenced by immunoSEQ multiplex PCR; TCRdb stores in-frame clones only, minus some. The profile shows roughly 200,000 clones, 80% to 90% of them singletons. Germline V lookup: CDR1 MDHEN, CDR2 SYDVKM. This CDR3 region has 15 residues. The V and J ends lost 3 bases and 4 bases respectively, with 16 bases between them. Among Cohort 3 donors, those recovered had two negative PCRs, clearance, or symptom resolution. The receptor comes from a man aged 25 to 40 who had recovered from COVID-19. The rearrangement links TRBV28 to TRBJ2-7; a possible D gene is TRBD1 (6 bases). What was sequenced was PBMCs or T cells enriched from blood (not recorded which). The CDR3 coding sequence is TGTGCCAGCAGTTTTATTTTACAGGGCGCGTACGAGCAGTACTTC. It is translated as CASSFILQGAYEQYF.